This passage covers 23 T cell receptor beta chains from one sample sequenced in a study of blood T cell repertoires in COVID-19. TCRdb's copy holds only in-frame clones and misses some; the assay was immunoSEQ multiplex PCR. Seen here are 150,000 or so clones, roughly nine tenths observed once, and the top ten hold over 10%. Sequenced sample: peripheral blood. These receptors all stem from a man aged 18 to 29 with COVID-19, enrolled during active disease.

The chain carries TRBV3-1 (or the pseudogene TRBV3-2) and TRBJ2-7; 11 nucleotides line up with TRBD1. The CDR3 has 16 amino acids. The ends lost 3 bases at V and 2 bases at J; junction bases unmatched: 6. CDR1 LGHDT and CDR2 YNNKEL come from the germline V gene (reference sequence). CDR3 in DNA: TGTGCCAGCAGCCAGTTAGGGACAGGGGGGACCTACGAGCAGTACTTC. Amino acids: CASSQLGTGGTYEQYF.

In nucleotides, the CDR3 is TGTGCCAGCAGCTCCGACAATAGGAATCAGCCCCAGCATTTT. It yields the protein CASSSDNRNQPQHF. The genes are TRBV28 and TRBJ1-5; D unclear. The CDR3 has 14 amino acids. Per the germline V gene, CDR1 is MDHEN and CDR2 is SYDVKM. V was shortened by 6 bases and J by 4 bases, with 13 bases between the two germline ends.

The chain is built from TRBV5-6 and TRBJ1-1; unclear D gene. The CDR3 runs 14 residues. Trimming removed 2 bases from V and 3 bases from J, with 11 bases in between. Germline loops: CDR1 SGHDT, CDR2 YYEEEE. CDR3: CASSFGNLYTEAFF. As DNA, the CDR3 is TGTGCCAGCAGCTTCGGGAATTTGTACACTGAAGCTTTCTTT.

A remark on this clone: Within the sample, other DNA sequences also encode this same CDR3. The rearrangement links TRBV14 to TRBJ1-1; D is possibly TRBD1 (6 bases). V shed 3 bases and J shed 5 bases, with 7 bases lying between them. In germline, CDR1 is SGHDN, CDR2 FVKESK. There are 12 residues in the CDR3. The DNA of the CDR3 is TGTGCCAGCAGCCAGACAGGTACTGAAGCTTTCTTT. Translating it yields CASSQTGTEAFF.

The rearrangement joins TRBV7-3 to TRBJ2-2; TRBD2 might be the D (5 bases). This CDR3 contains 14 residues. Germline V lookup: CDR1 SGHTA, CDR2 FQGTGA. V lost 2 bases and J lost 6, with 10 bases in between. The CDR3 sequence: CASSLGWEPGELFF. CDR3 nucleotides: TGTGCCAGCAGCTTAGGGTGGGAGCCCGGGGAGCTGTTTTTT.

The V and J genes are TRBV9 and TRBJ2-3; D remains ambiguous. Trimming took off 0 bases at V and 1 base at J, with 6 bases between the two ends. The CDR3 spans 14 residues. Germline CDR1 reads SGDLS; CDR2 reads YYNGEE. In DNA form, the CDR3 reads TGTGCCAGCAGCGTAGACAGTCGCACAGATACGCAGTATTTT. Its translation is CASSVDSRTDTQYF.

This chain links TRBV6-2 or TRBV6-3 with TRBJ1-6; no definite D call. CDR3 length equals 12 residues. Germline V lookup: CDR1 MNHEY, CDR2 SVGEGT. V shed 4 bases and J shed 13 bases, with 11 bases lying between them. In DNA, the CDR3 is TGTGCCAGCAGTTTGACTGCCTGGCCCCTCCACTTT. The encoded protein is CASSLTAWPLHF.

The chain is built from TRBV12-3 or TRBV12-4 and TRBJ2-7, with D unclear. The CDR3 extends over 12 amino acids. Trimming stripped 6 bases from V and 0 bases from J, with 6 bases between. The CDR3 DNA reads as TGTGCCAGCAGCCGACTCTCCTACGAGCAGTACTTC. Translating it yields CASSRLSYEQYF.

The CDR3 region has the DNA TGTGCCAGCAGTGCCCGGGGTAGCGGGACGGGGGGTCAAGAGACCCAGTACTTC. Translation gives CASSARGSGTGGQETQYF. V usage is TRBV6-1 and J usage is TRBJ2-5, with TRBD2 matching 8 bases. This CDR3 region has 18 residues. Trimming cost V 4 bases and J 2 bases; bases outside gene matches: 15. Germline V gene lookup returns CDR1 MNHNS and CDR2 SASEGT.

The chain recombines TRBV11-2 with TRBJ1-3, with D perhaps matching TRBD1 (5 bases). The V end was cut by 5 bases, the J end by 3 bases, with 20 bases between. This CDR3 is built from 17 residues. Per the germline V gene, CDR1 is SGHAT and CDR2 is FQNNGV. CDR3 DNA sequence: TGTGCCAGCAGCCCCCGGGGAGGGGAAAGTTTTGGAAACACCATATATTTT. Translating gives CASSPRGGESFGNTIYF.

The CDR3 DNA is TGTGCCAGCAGACCTAACTCTGCGAACACCGGGGAGCTGTTTTTT. Its translation: CASRPNSANTGELFF. The V gene is TRBV27, the J gene TRBJ2-2; D remains ambiguous. The CDR3 loop spans 15 amino acids. V lost 6 bases and J 0 bases, leaving 11 bases between the germline ends. The germline V gene has CDR1 MNHEY and CDR2 SMNVEV (reference sequence).

The chain employs TRBV7-8 and TRBJ2-1, with TRBD2 matching over 12 bases. The V segment lost 5 bases and the J segment 2 bases; nucleotides outside the gene matches: 7. Per germline, CDR1 SGHVS and CDR2 FQNEAQ. The CDR3 sequence is 17 residues long. In nucleotides, the CDR3 is TGTGCCAGCAGCCCCCCTAGCGGGAGGGGCGCCTACAATGAGCAGTTCTTC. Translating it yields CASSPPSGRGAYNEQFF.

The chain carries TRBV28 and TRBJ2-7, with D perhaps TRBD2 (5 bases). The CDR3 extends over 12 amino acids. The V gene lost 1 base and the J gene lost 6 bases, with 7 bases spanning the gap. The germline V gene has CDR1 MDHEN and CDR2 SYDVKM. Here the CDR3 reads CASSLYRGEQYF. The CDR3 bases are TGTGCCAGCAGTTTATACCGGGGCGAGCAGTACTTC.

This chain joins TRBV5-1 and TRBJ2-1; the match to TRBD1 covers 10 bases. Germline V CDR1 and CDR2: SGHRS, YFSETQ. V was clipped by 4 bases and J by 2 bases; unmatched bases: 6. This CDR3 is built from 16 residues. This CDR3 is CASSPGQGDTYNEQFF. The CDR3 DNA follows: TGCGCCAGCAGCCCCGGACAGGGGGACACCTACAATGAGCAGTTCTTC.

The chain is built from TRBV9 and TRBJ2-2; TRBD2 aligns across 9 bases. This CDR3 has 17 amino acids. In germline, CDR1 is SGDLS, CDR2 YYNGEE. Losses at the gene ends were 4 bases for V and 1 base for J; bases not matched to a gene: 8. The CDR3: CASSPMGLAVNTGELFF. Written as DNA, the CDR3 is TGTGCCAGCAGCCCGATGGGACTAGCCGTGAACACCGGGGAGCTGTTTTTT.

The V gene is TRBV30, the J gene TRBJ2-1; no definite D call. The CDR3 loop spans 10 amino acids. The germline V and J ends were trimmed by 4 bases and 6 bases, with 4 bases remaining between them. The germline CDR1 and CDR2 sequences are GTSNPN and SVGIG (reference sequence). The CDR3 coding sequence is TGTGCCTGGACAGGCAATGAGCAGTTCTTC. This gives the protein CAWTGNEQFF.

The chain is built from TRBV18 and TRBJ1-1, with TRBD1 matching 7 bases. J was trimmed by 3 bases and V by 3 bases; bases with no gene match: 4. CDR3 length: 14 residues. Germline assignment: CDR1 KGHSH and CDR2 LQKENI. In DNA, the CDR3 is TGTGCCAGCTCACCCGCCGGACAGGACACTGAAGCTTTCTTT. Translation gives CASSPAGQDTEAFF.

The rearrangement uses TRBV29-1 and TRBJ2-7; 10 bases agree with TRBD2. V gave up 4 bases and J gave up 5 bases; unmatched junction bases: 5. The CDR3 extends over 13 amino acids. Per the germline V gene, CDR1 is SQVTM and CDR2 is ANQGSEA. DNA for the CDR3: TGCAGCGTTGTGGGGACTAGCGATCACGAGCAGTACTTC. This sequence encodes CSVVGTSDHEQYF.

The chain couples TRBV11-2 to TRBJ1-1, with D possibly matching TRBD1 (5 bases). The CDR3 runs to 14 residues. Germline lookup yields CDR1 SGHAT and CDR2 FQNNGV. V was cut by 5 bases and J by 4 bases, with 14 bases left in between. This chain's CDR3 is CASSLHGGGTEAFF. DNA for the CDR3: TGTGCCAGCAGCCTCCATGGGGGGGGCACTGAAGCTTTCTTT.

V gene TRBV2 combines with J gene TRBJ2-1, with unresolved D. The CDR3 runs to 11 residues. Germline lookup yields CDR1 SNHLY and CDR2 FYNNEI. V lost 6 bases to trimming and J lost 10 bases, with 10 bases between them. This chain's CDR3 is CASRMTLEQFF. The CDR3 nucleotides are TGTGCCAGCAGGATGACTCTAGAGCAGTTCTTC. Together with reference TRBV2 and TRBJ2-1, the CDR3 gives the full variable domain: EPEVTQTPSHQVTQMGQEVILRCVPISNHLYFYWYRQILGQKVEFLVSFYNNEISEKSEIFDDQFSVERPDGSNFTLKIRSTKLEDSAMYFCASRMTLEQFFGPGTRLTVL.

This chain's CDR3 is CASSSLRGLDSYEQYF. Here the CDR3 DNA reads TGTGCCAGCAGCTCCCTCAGGGGGCTTGACTCCTACGAGCAGTACTTC. This chain joins TRBV11-2 and TRBJ2-7; 8 bases are shared with TRBD1. The CDR3 loop spans 16 amino acids. J was trimmed by 0 bases and V by 4 bases; bases with no gene match: 8. CDR1 is SGHAT, CDR2 FQNNGV, per germline.

CDR3 sequence: CASSEGPSSTDTQYF. The CDR3, as DNA: TGTGCCAGCAGTGAGGGGCCTTCTAGCACAGATACGCAGTATTTT. This rearrangement joins TRBV6-1 to TRBJ2-3, with a possible D match to TRBD1 (5 bases). The CDR3 sequence is 15 residues long. Germline V gene sequence: CDR1 MNHNS, CDR2 SASEGT. V lost 3 bases and J 0 bases, leaving 10 bases between the germline ends.

The chain is built from TRBV28 and TRBJ1-1; TRBD1 matches at 7 bases. CDR1 MDHEN and CDR2 SYDVKM come from the germline V gene. The CDR3 has 13 amino acids. The V gene end was trimmed by 4 bases and the J gene end by 4 bases; junction bases not matched to a gene: 3. CDR3 protein: CASSSYRGTEAFF. CDR3 DNA: TGTGCCAGCAGTTCCTACAGGGGCACTGAAGCTTTCTTT.